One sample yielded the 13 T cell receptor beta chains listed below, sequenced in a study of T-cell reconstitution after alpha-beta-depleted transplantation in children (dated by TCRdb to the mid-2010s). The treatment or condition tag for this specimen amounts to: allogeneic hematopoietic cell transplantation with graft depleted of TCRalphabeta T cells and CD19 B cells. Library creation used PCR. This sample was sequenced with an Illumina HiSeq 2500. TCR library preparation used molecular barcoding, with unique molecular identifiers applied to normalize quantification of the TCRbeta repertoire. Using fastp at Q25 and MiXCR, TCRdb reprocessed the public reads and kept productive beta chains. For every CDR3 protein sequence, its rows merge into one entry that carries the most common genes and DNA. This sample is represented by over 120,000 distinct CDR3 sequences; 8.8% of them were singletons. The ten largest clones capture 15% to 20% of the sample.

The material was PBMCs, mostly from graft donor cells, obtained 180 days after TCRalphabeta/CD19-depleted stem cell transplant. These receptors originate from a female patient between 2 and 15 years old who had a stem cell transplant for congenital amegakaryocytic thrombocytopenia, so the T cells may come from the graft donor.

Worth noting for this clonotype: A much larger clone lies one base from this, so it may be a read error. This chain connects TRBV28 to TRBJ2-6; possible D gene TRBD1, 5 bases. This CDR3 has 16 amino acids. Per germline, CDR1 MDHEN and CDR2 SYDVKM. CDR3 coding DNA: TGTGCCAGCAGTTCCGTGTGGCTGACTGGGGCCAACGGCCTGACTTTC. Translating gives CASSSVWLTGANGLTF.

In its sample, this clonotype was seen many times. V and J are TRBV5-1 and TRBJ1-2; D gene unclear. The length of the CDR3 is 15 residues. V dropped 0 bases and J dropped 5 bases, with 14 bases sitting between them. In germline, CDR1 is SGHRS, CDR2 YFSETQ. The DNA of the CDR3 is TGCGCCAGCAGCTTGGAATTTGGGGTAGAGTATGGCTACACCTTC. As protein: CASSLEFGVEYGYTF.

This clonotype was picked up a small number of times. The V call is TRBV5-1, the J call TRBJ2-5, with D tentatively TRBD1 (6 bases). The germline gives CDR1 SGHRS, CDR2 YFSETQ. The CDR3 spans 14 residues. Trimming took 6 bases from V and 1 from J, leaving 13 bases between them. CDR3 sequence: CASTSQGAQETQYF. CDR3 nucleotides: TGCGCCAGCACGTCACAGGGTGCCCAAGAGACCCAGTACTTC.

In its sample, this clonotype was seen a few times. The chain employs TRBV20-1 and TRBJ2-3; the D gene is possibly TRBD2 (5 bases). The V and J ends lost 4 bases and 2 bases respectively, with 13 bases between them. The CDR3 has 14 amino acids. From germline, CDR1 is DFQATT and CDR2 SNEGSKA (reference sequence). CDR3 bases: TGCAGTGCTATAAGCGGAATCTTCACAGATACGCAGTATTTT. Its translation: CSAISGIFTDTQYF.

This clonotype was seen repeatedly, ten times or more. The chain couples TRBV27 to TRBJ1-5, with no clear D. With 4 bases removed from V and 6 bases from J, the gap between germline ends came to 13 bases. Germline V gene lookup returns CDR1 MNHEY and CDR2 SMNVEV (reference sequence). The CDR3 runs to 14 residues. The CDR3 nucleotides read TGTGCCAGCAGTTGGTCTGAAGCTAGTCAGCCCCAGCATTTT. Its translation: CASSWSEASQPQHF.

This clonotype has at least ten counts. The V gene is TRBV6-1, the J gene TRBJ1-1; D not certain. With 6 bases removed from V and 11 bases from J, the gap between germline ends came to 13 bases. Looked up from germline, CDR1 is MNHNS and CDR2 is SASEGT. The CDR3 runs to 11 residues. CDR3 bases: TGTGCCAGCAGGAACGCGGAGGCGGCTTTCTTT. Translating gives CASRNAEAAFF.

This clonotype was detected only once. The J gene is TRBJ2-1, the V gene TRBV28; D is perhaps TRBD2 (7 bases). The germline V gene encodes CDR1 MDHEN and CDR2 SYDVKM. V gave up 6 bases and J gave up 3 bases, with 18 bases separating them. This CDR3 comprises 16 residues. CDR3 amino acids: CASSLGGGFGYNEQFF. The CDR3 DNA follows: TGTGCCAGCAGCCTAGGGGGGGGATTCGGCTACAATGAGCAGTTCTTC.

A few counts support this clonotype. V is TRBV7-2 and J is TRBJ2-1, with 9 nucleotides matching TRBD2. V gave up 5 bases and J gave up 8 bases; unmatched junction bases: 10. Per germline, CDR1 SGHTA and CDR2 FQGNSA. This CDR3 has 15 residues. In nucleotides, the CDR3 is TGTGCCAGCAGCCCGTGGGGTAGCGGGAGCTATGAGCAGTTCTTC. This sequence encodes CASSPWGSGSYEQFF.

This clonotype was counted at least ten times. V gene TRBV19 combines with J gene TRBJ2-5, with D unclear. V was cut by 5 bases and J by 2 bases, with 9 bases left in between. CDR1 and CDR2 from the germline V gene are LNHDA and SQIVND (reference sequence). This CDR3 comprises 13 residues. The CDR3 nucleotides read TGTGCCAGTAGTGAACAGCTGCAAGAGACCCAGTACTTC. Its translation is CASSEQLQETQYF.

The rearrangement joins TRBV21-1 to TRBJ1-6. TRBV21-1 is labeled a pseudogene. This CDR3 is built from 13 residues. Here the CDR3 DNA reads TGTGCCAGCAGCCCTACGGGCCTCTATGCCCTCCACTTT. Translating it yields CASSPTGLYALHF.

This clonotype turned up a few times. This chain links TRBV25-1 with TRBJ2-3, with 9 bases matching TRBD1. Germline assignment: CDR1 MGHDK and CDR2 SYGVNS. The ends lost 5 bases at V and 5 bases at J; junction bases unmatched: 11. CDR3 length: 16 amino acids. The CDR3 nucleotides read TGTGCCAGCAGTTTTGGAAACAGGGGGCATGGAGATACGCAGTATTTT. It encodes CASSFGNRGHGDTQYF.

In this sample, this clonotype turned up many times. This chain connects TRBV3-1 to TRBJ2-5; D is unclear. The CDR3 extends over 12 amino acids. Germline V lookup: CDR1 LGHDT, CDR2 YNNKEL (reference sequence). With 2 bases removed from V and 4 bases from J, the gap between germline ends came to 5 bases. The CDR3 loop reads CASSQSRETQYF. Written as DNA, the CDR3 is TGTGCCAGCAGCCAAAGTCGAGAGACCCAGTACTTC.

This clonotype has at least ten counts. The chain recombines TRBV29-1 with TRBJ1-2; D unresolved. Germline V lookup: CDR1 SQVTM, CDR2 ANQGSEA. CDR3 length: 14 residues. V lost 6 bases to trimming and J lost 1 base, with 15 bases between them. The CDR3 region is CSVSRLILNYGYTF. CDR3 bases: TGCAGCGTCTCACGTCTCATTCTTAACTATGGCTACACCTTC. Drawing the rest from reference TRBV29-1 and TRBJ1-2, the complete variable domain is SAVISQKPSRDICQRGTSLTIQCQVDSQVTMMFWYRQQPGQSLTLIATANQGSEATYESGFVIDKFPISRPNLTFSTLTVSNMSPEDSSIYLCSVSRLILNYGYTFGSGTRLTVV.